The 19 T cell receptor beta chains listed next were all sequenced from one sample in a study of control samples from healthy donors and cancer patients. Assay: immunoSEQ multiplex PCR; the TCRdb copy retains only in-frame clones and omits some. This sample carries fewer than 200,000 clones, 96% of them seen once, and the ten largest clones take 0.85% to 1.3%. The specimen was blood. These receptor sequences come from a woman aged 25 to 39 in good health.

The rearrangement links TRBV4-1 to TRBJ1-2; the D is unclear. V was cut by 4 bases and J by 6 bases, with 21 bases left in between. The germline CDR1 and CDR2 sequences are MGHRA and YSYEKL. The CDR3 covers 16 residues. CDR3 bases: TGCGCCAGCAGCCGGGAATCGAGGCCCGATGTCCATGGCTACACCTTC. Translated: CASSRESRPDVHGYTF.

A single count supports this clone. J is TRBJ2-1 and V is TRBV19, with D unresolved. With 3 bases removed from V and 4 bases from J, the gap between germline ends came to 1 base. This CDR3 is 11 amino acids long. CDR1 and CDR2 from the germline V gene are LNHDA and SQIVND (reference sequence). In DNA, the CDR3 is TGTGCCAGTAGTATTTACAATGAGCAGTTCTTC. Protein product: CASSIYNEQFF.

J is TRBJ2-3 and V is TRBV5-1; 7 bases fit TRBD1. Germline assignment: CDR1 SGHRS and CDR2 YFSETQ. This CDR3 has 14 residues. J was trimmed by 6 bases and V by 4 bases; bases with no gene match: 8. The CDR3 nucleotides are TGCGCCAGCAGCGGGGACAGCGACCCGGATACGCAGTATTTT. It translates to CASSGDSDPDTQYF. The full variable domain, its missing parts supplied by reference TRBV5-1 and TRBJ2-3, is KAGVTQTPRYLIKTRGQQVTLSCSPISGHRSVSWYQQTPGQGLQFLFEYFSETQRNKGNFPGRFSGRQFSNSRSEMNVSTLELGDSALYLCASSGDSDPDTQYFGPGTRLTVL.

This clone was found once. This chain uses TRBV5-4 with TRBJ1-5, with no clear D. The CDR3 sequence is 15 residues long. CDR1 and CDR2 from the germline V gene are SGHNT and YYREEE (reference sequence). Trimming cost V 0 bases and J 0 bases, with 7 bases left between them. CDR3 DNA: TGTGCCAGCAGCTTGGAGCCCCATAGCAATCAGCCCCAGCATTTT. Its protein product is CASSLEPHSNQPQHF.

The table lists this clone with a count of one. V and J are TRBV7-2 and TRBJ2-5, with no clear D. Germline lookup yields CDR1 SGHTA and CDR2 FQGNSA. The CDR3 is 14 amino acids. Trimming took 4 bases from V and 2 from J, leaving 11 bases between them. The CDR3 loop reads CASSSLVAQETQYF. The DNA of the CDR3 is TGTGCCAGCAGCTCTCTTGTAGCACAAGAGACCCAGTACTTC.

The rearrangement links TRBV27 to TRBJ1-5, with D possibly TRBD1 on 6 matching bases. Trimming left V 6 bases short and J 4 bases short, with 16 bases between. Germline lookup yields CDR1 MNHEY and CDR2 SMNVEV (reference sequence). The CDR3 totals 15 residues. This CDR3 reads CASSSTGRANQPQHF. CDR3 bases: TGTGCCAGCAGCTCAACAGGGAGGGCAAATCAGCCCCAGCATTTT.

CDR3 protein: CASSATGKNYGYTF. CDR3 bases: TGTGCCAGCAGCGCTACGGGAAAAAACTATGGCTACACCTTC. The chain recombines TRBV9 with TRBJ1-2, with D unresolved. CDR1 is SGDLS, CDR2 YYNGEE, per germline. The V end was cut by 3 bases, the J end by 2 bases, with 11 bases between. The CDR3 length is 14 residues.

The chain links TRBV7-9 to TRBJ2-1; D not resolved. The CDR3 runs 12 residues. With 2 bases removed from V and 7 bases from J, the gap between germline ends came to 6 bases. Germline V gives CDR1 SEHNR, CDR2 FQNEAQ (reference sequence). The DNA for the CDR3 is TGTGCCAGCAGCTTAAAGCGAAATGAGCAGTTCTTC. The encoded protein is CASSLKRNEQFF.

The chain employs TRBV18 and TRBJ1-6, with TRBD1 identical over 10 bases. J lost 10 bases, V lost 6 bases, and 9 bases had no gene match. This CDR3 spans 15 amino acids. From germline, CDR1 is KGHSH and CDR2 LQKENI. CDR3 nucleotide sequence: TGTGCCAGCTCCACCCTCGGGACAGGGGAGTCACCCCTCCACTTT. It specifies CASSTLGTGESPLHF.

The V gene is TRBV19, the J gene TRBJ1-1, with no clear D. The germline CDR1 and CDR2 sequences are LNHDA and SQIVND (reference sequence). Trimming left V 10 bases short and J 5 bases short, with 17 bases between. This CDR3 contains 13 residues. The DNA for the CDR3 is TGTGCCACCCAAAAAGGGCCCGGGACTGAAGCTTTCTTT. The encoded protein is CATQKGPGTEAFF.

This clone came up a few times. The same CDR3 can be traced to other DNA sequences in this sample. Here the CDR3 reads CASSRQGGQPQHF. CDR3 DNA: TGTGCCAGTAGTCGACAGGGCGGTCAGCCCCAGCATTTT. The chain joins TRBV19 to TRBJ1-5, with 7 bases aligning to TRBD1. Per the germline V gene, CDR1 is LNHDA and CDR2 is SQIVND (reference sequence). The CDR3 has 13 amino acids. The trim removed 5 bases at V and 6 bases at J, leaving 4 bases unmatched.

This chain links TRBV5-1 with TRBJ1-2; D uncertain. The germline V gene encodes CDR1 SGHRS and CDR2 YFSETQ. The ends were cut back, 0 bases at V and 7 bases at J, with 22 bases in the middle. The CDR3 consists of 17 residues. The CDR3 protein is CASSLGAGGIGLFGYTF. The CDR3 nucleotides are TGCGCCAGCAGCTTGGGGGCCGGAGGAATTGGGTTGTTTGGCTACACCTTC.

This sequence joins TRBV18 and TRBJ2-2; D is unresolved. V lost 2 bases and J 1 base, leaving 11 bases between the germline ends. The CDR3 loop spans 16 amino acids. Germline V gene lookup returns CDR1 KGHSH and CDR2 LQKENI. DNA of the CDR3: TGTGCCAGCTCACCAGTCCTAGTTGGGAACACCGGGGAGCTGTTTTTT. This sequence encodes CASSPVLVGNTGELFF.

In DNA, the CDR3 is TGCAGTGCTAGTGGTGGTCTTCAGCCCCAGCATTTT. Translation gives CSASGGLQPQHF. The chain carries TRBV20-1 and TRBJ1-5, with D uncertain. CDR3 length: 12 amino acids. Germline V lookup: CDR1 DFQATT, CDR2 SNEGSKA (reference sequence). V lost 3 bases, J lost 6 bases, and 9 bases lay in between.

The chain employs TRBV5-1 and TRBJ2-3; maybe TRBD2 (5 bases). This CDR3 is built from 14 residues. The ends were cut back, 0 bases at V and 5 bases at J, with 10 bases in the middle. The germline gives CDR1 SGHRS, CDR2 YFSETQ. The CDR3 DNA follows: TGCGCCAGCAGCTTGGCCTTGGGGAGAGATACGCAGTATTTT. This codes for CASSLALGRDTQYF.

The V and J genes are TRBV5-4 and TRBJ2-7; 7 nucleotides line up with TRBD2. The CDR3 has 15 residues. The V gene end was trimmed by 4 bases and the J gene end by 2 bases; junction bases not matched to a gene: 9. The germline CDR1 and CDR2 sequences are SGHNT and YYREEE (reference sequence). CDR3 region: CASSEPGLAAYEQYF. Written as DNA, the CDR3 is TGTGCCAGCAGCGAACCTGGCCTAGCGGCCTACGAGCAGTACTTC.

The chain links TRBV3-1 (or the pseudogene TRBV3-2) to TRBJ2-5; no clear D gene. There are 14 residues in the CDR3. CDR1 LGHDT and CDR2 YNNKEL come from the germline V gene (reference sequence). V lost 4 bases and J lost 2, with 11 bases in between. Here the CDR3 DNA reads TGTGCCAGCAGCCGGAGAAGGGATCAAGAGACCCAGTACTTC. It yields the protein CASSRRRDQETQYF.

The CDR3 protein is CAISDPGQGREGELFF. The CDR3 DNA follows: TGTGCCATCAGTGACCCCGGACAGGGTAGGGAAGGGGAGCTGTTTTTT. The V gene is TRBV10-3, the J gene TRBJ2-2, with 8 bases that match TRBD1. The CDR3 runs 16 residues. CDR1 is ENHRY, CDR2 SYGVKD, per germline. Trimming cost V 3 bases and J 8 bases; bases outside gene matches: 11.

The V gene is TRBV2, the J gene TRBJ2-1; 7 nucleotides agree with TRBD2. Germline loops: CDR1 SNHLY, CDR2 FYNNEI. The CDR3 has 12 amino acids. V lost 7 bases, J lost 10 bases, and 7 bases stayed unmatched. Here the CDR3 DNA reads TGTGCCAGCACTACTCTGCGGGGGGAGCAGTTCTTC. It codes for CASTTLRGEQFF.